The clone carrying this T cell receptor beta chain was seen a handful of times. These data belong to a study of T cells in Graves' hyperthyroidism and ophthalmopathy. Trimming left V 6 bases short and J 1 base short, with 12 bases between. This CDR3 region has 13 residues. CDR1 and CDR2 from the germline V gene are SQVTM and ANQGSEA. The source material, RNA transcripts, was used to amplify TCR beta CDR3 regions. A first-round RT-PCR of the TCR CDR3 used the HTBI primer set. A single record per CDR3 protein comes from TCRdb applying MiXCR to the multiplex PCR reads. The table lists 540,000 or so distinct CDR3 sequences, about 45% of them singletons.

The V gene is TRBV29-1, the J gene TRBJ1-2; no firm D call. This TCR came from an adult woman with Graves' disease, either hyperthyroidism or ophthalmopathy (not recorded which). Sequencing input: peripheral blood or thyroid tissue (not recorded which). The CDR3 loop reads CSVGFKDNYGYTF. The DNA for the CDR3 is TGCAGCGTGGGATTTAAGGATAACTATGGCTACACCTTC.